The entry that follows covers one T cell receptor (beta chain) sequence. Its antigen remains unknown. This entry is derived from a study of shared clonotypes between healthy human individuals. The CDR3 runs 15 residues. Between the trimmed V and J ends, which lost 7 bases and 5 bases, there was a span of 20 bases. Germline V CDR1 and CDR2: MNHEY, SVGAGI. Points from the study as a whole: Naive subsets tended to show greater estimated richness than memory subsets. The sole specimen, blood, was sampled, and tissue repertoires likely differ.

Original methodology: Junction-only immunoSEQ sequences carried no quality scores, so filtering differed. Measured with immunoSEQ multiplex PCR; TCRdb has only the in-frame clones, and not every one. V and J calls and clone size follow that table, whereas D and trimming were derived from the DNA. The profile shows some 2.4 million clones, approximately 93% of them singletons. The sequence came from a man younger than 30 in good health. Some clones in this sample may be carry-over from other donors' samples. The chain recombines TRBV6-5 with TRBJ1-1; D is uncertain. Specimen: naive CD4+ T cells from PBMCs. Subset denoted: CD45RA+ positively selected. CDR3 region: CASNFHSRGGTEAFF. The CDR3 bases are TGTGCCAGCAATTTCCACTCCCGTGGAGGTACTGAAGCTTTCTTT.